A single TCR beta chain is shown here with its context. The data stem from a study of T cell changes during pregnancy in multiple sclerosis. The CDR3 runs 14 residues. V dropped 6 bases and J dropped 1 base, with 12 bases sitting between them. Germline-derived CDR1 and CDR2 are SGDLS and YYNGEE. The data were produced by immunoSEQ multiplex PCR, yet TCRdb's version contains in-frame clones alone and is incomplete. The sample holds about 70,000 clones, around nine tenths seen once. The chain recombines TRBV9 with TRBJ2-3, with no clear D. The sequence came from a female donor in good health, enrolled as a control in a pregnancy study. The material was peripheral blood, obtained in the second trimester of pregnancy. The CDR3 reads CASTIAAGTDTQYF. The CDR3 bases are TGTGCCAGCACCATAGCCGCTGGCACAGATACGCAGTATTTT.